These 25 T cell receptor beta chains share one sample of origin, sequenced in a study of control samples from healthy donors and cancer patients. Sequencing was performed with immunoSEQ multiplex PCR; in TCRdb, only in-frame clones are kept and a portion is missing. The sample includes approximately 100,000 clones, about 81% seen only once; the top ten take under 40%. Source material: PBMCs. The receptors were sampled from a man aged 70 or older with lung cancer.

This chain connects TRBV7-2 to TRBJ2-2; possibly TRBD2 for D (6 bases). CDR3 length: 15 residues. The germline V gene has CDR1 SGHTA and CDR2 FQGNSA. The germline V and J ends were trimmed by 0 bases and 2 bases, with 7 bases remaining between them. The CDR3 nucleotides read TGTGCCAGCAGCTTAGCTAGCGGTAACACCGGGGAGCTGTTTTTT. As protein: CASSLASGNTGELFF.

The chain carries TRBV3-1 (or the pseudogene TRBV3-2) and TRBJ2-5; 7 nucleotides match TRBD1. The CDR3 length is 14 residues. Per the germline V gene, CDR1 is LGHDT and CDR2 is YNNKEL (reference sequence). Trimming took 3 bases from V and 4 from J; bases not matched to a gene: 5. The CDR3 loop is CASSQMTGSETQYF. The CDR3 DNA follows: TGTGCCAGCAGCCAGATGACAGGGTCAGAGACCCAGTACTTC.

CDR3 sequence: CASSPSGYNTGELFF. DNA for the CDR3: TGTGCCAGCAGCCCTAGCGGATATAACACCGGGGAGCTGTTTTTT. This rearrangement joins TRBV7-2 to TRBJ2-2; 7 bases are shared with TRBD2. With V trimmed by 5 bases and J by 2 bases, 5 bases remained unmatched. Germline V gene data show CDR1 as SGHTA and CDR2 as FQGNSA. The CDR3 runs 15 residues.

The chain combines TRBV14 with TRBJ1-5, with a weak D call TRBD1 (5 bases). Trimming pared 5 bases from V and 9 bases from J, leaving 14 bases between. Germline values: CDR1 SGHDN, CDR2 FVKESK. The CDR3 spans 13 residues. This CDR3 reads CASSETARGPQHF. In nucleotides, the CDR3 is TGTGCCAGCAGCGAAACGGCGAGGGGGCCCCAGCATTTT.

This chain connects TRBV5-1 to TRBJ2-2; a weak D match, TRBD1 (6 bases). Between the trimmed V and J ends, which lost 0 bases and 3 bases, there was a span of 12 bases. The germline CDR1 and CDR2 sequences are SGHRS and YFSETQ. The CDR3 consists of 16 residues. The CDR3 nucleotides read TGCGCCAGCAGCTTGGGGACCCCAGGGGACACCGGGGAGCTGTTTTTT. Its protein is CASSLGTPGDTGELFF.

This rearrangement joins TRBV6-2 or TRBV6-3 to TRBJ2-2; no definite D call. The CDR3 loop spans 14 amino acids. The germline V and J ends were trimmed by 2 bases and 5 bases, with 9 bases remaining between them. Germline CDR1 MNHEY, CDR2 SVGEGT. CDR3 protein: CASSYKLETGELFF. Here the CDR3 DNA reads TGTGCCAGCAGTTACAAGTTGGAAACCGGGGAGCTGTTTTTT.

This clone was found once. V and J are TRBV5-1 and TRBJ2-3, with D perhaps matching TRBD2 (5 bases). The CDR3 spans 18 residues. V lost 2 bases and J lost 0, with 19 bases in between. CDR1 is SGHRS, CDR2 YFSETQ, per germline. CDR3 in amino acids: CASSFVMLGVGSTDTQYF. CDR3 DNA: TGCGCCAGCAGCTTCGTAATGTTGGGAGTGGGGAGCACAGATACGCAGTATTTT.

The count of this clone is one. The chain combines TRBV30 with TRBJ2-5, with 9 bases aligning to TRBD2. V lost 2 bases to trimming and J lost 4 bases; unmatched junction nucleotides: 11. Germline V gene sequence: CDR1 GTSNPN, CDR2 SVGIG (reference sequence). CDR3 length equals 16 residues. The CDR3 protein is CAWSPRGRGGRETQYF. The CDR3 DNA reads TGTGCCTGGAGTCCCCGCGGGCGGGGGGGCCGAGAGACCCAGTACTTC.

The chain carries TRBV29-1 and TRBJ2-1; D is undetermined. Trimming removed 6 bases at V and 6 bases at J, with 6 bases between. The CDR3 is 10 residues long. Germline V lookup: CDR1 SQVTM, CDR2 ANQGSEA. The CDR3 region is CSVGINEQFF. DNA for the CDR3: TGCAGCGTCGGTATCAATGAGCAGTTCTTC.

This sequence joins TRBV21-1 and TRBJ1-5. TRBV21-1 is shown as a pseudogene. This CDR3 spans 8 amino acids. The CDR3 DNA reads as TGTGCCAGCGGACCCCAGCATTTT. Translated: CASGPQHF.

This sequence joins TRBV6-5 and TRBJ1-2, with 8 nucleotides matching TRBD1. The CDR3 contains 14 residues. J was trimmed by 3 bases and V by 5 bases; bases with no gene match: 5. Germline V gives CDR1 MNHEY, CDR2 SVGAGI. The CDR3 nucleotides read TGTGCCAGCAGTCCCCAGGGGGCGGACTATGGCTACACCTTC. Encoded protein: CASSPQGADYGYTF.

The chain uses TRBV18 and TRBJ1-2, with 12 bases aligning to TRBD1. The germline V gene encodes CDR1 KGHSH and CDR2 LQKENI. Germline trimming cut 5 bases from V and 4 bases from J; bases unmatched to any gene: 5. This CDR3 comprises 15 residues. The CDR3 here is CASSSPGQGAYGYTF. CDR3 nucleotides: TGTGCCAGCTCATCGCCGGGACAGGGGGCCTATGGCTACACCTTC.

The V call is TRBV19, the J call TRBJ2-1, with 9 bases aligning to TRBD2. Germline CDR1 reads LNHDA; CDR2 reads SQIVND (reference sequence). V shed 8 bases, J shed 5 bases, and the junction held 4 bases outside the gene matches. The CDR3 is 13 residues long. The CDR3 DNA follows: TGTGCCAGTCGGGGCGGGGGGGACAATGAGCAGTTCTTC. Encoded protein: CASRGGGDNEQFF.

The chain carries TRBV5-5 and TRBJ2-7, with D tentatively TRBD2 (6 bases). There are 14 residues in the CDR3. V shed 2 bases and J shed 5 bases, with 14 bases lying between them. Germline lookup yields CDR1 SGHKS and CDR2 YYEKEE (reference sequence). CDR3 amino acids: CASSLELLADEQYF. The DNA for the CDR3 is TGTGCCAGCAGCTTAGAGTTACTAGCTGACGAGCAGTACTTC.

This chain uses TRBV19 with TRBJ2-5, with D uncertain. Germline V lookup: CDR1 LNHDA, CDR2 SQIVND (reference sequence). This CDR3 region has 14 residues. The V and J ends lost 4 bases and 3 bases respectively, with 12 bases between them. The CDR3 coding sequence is TGTGCCAGTAGTAATCGCGGATTTAAAGAGACCCAGTACTTC. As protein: CASSNRGFKETQYF.

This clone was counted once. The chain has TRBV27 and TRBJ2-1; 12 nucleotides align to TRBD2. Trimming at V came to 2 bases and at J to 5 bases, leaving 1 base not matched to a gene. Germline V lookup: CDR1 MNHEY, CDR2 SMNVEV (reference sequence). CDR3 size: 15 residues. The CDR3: CASSLASGGDNEQFF. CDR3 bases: TGTGCCAGCAGTTTAGCTAGCGGGGGGGACAATGAGCAGTTCTTC.

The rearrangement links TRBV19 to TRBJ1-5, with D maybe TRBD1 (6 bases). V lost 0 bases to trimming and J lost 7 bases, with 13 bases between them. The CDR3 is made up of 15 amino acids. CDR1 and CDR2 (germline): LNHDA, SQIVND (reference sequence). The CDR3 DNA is TGTGCCAGTAGTATAGACCAGGGGATCAGCCAGCCCCAGCATTTT. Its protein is CASSIDQGISQPQHF.

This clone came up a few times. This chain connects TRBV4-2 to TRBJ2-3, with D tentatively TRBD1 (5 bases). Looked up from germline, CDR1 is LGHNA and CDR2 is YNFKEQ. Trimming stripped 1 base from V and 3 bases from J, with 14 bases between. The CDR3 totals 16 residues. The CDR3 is CASSQGGSVGTDTQYF. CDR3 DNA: TGTGCCAGCAGCCAAGGGGGCTCAGTTGGGACAGATACGCAGTATTTT.

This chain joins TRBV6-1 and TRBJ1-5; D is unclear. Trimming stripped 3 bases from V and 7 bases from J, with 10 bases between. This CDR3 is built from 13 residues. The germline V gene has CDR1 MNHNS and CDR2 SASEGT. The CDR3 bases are TGTGCCAGCAGTGACCGGGGTCGCCAGCCCCAGCATTTT. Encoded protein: CASSDRGRQPQHF.

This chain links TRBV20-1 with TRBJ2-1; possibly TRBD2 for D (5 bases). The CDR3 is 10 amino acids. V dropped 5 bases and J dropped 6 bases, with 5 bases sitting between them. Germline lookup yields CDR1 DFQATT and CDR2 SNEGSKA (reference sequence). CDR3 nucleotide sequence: TGCAGTGCTGAGGGCAATGAGCAGTTCTTC. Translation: CSAEGNEQFF.

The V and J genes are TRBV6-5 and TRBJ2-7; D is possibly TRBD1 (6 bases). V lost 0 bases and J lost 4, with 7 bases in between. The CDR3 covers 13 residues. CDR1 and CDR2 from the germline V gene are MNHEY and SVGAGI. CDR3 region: CASSYSTGYEQYF. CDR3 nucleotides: TGTGCCAGCAGTTACTCAACAGGGTACGAGCAGTACTTC.

The CDR3 DNA sequence: TGTGCCAGCAGTTACGAGGGGAACACTGAAGCTTTCTTT. Protein sequence: CASSYEGNTEAFF. The chain uses TRBV6-5 and TRBJ1-1, with D unresolved. Per germline, CDR1 MNHEY and CDR2 SVGAGI. Deletions cut 2 bases from V and 1 base from J, with 5 bases between. The CDR3 runs 13 residues.

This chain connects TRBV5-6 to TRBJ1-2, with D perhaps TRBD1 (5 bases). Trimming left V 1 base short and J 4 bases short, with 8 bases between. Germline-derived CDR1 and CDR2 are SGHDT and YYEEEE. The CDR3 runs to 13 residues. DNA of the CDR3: TGTGCCAGCAGCTTGTCGACAGCCTATGGCTACACCTTC. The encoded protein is CASSLSTAYGYTF.

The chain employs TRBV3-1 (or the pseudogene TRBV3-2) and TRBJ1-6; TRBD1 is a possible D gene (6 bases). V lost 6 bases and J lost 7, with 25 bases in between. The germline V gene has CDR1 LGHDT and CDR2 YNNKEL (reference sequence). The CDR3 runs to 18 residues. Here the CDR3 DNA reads TGTGCCAGCAGTCGCGAAGCCGGGACATCGGGCGCCAATTCACCCCTCCACTTT. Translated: CASSREAGTSGANSPLHF.

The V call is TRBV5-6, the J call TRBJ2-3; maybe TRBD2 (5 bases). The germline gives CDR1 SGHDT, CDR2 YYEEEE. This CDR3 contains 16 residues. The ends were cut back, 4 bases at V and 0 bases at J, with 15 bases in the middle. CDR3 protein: CASSPPPRTSTDTQYF. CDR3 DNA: TGTGCCAGCAGCCCCCCACCCCGGACTAGCACAGATACGCAGTATTTT. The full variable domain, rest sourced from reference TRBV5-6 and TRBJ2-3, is DAGVTQSPTHLIKTRGQQVTLRCSPKSGHDTVSWYQQALGQGPQFIFQYYEEEERQRGNFPDRFSGHQFPNYSSELNVNALLLGDSALYLCASSPPPRTSTDTQYFGPGTRLTVL.